The entry below gives a single T cell receptor beta chain sequence along with its context. Its cognate antigen is unknown. This record belongs to a study of lymphopenia after photon versus proton radiotherapy. Study conclusions and caveats: In patients who died, overall survival fell as post-nadir TCR diversity dropped more. Survival link was tested only in deceased patients; proton benefit remains a possibility.

Germline CDR1 SGHRS, CDR2 YFSETQ. Unmatched junction bases numbered 7, after V lost 3 bases and J lost 6 bases. This CDR3 has 14 amino acids. Here immunoSEQ multiplex PCR was the method, and the copy in TCRdb shows in-frame clones only, minus some. Among some 170,000 clones listed, approximately 91% were seen once. Specimen: peripheral blood, collected from a patient treated with photon-based radiotherapy. This clonotype was sampled from a man in his forties or fifties with gastric cancer. The chain joins TRBV5-1 to TRBJ1-2; the match to TRBD1 covers 8 bases. The CDR3 nucleotides read TGCGCCAGCAGCTCCCAGACAGGGGTAAATGGCTACACCTTC. Its protein is CASSSQTGVNGYTF.